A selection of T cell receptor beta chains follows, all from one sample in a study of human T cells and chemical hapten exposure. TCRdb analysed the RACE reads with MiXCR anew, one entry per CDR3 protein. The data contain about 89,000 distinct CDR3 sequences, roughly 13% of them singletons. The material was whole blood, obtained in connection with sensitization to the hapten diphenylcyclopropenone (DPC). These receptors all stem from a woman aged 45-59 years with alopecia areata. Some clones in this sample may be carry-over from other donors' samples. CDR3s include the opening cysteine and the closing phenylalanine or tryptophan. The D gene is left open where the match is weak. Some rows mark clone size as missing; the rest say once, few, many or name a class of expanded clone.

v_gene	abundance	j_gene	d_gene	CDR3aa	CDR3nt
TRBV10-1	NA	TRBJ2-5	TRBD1	CATSDVRGPGETQYF	TGCGCCACGTCCGATGTTAGGGGGCCTGGCGAGACCCAGTACTTC
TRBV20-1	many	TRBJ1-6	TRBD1	CSASPGQGNSPLHF	TGCAGTGCTTCCCCGGGACAGGGGAATTCACCCCTCCACTTT
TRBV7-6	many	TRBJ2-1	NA	CASSLAGSYNEQFF	TGTGCCAGCAGCTTAGCGGGATCCTACAATGAGCAGTTCTTC
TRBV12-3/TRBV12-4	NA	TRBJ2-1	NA	CASSDGAYNEQFF	TGTGCCAGCAGCGACGGGGCTTACAATGAGCAGTTCTTC
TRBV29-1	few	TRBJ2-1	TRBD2	CSSFSPSGRYNEQFF	TGCAGCTCTTTCTCCCCTAGCGGGAGGTACAATGAGCAGTTCTTC
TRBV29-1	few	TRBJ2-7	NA	CSAGTVEQYF	TGCAGCGCTGGGACCGTCGAGCAGTACTTC
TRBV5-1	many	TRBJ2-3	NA	CASRQDWGTDTQYF	TGCGCCAGCAGACAGGATTGGGGGACAGATACGCAGTATTTT
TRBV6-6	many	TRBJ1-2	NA	CASSPISYGYTF	TGTGCCAGCAGTCCAATCTCCTATGGCTACACCTTC
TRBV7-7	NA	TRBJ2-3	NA	CASSPGPSTDTQYF	TGTGCCAGCAGCCCTGGACCGAGCACAGATACGCAGTATTTT
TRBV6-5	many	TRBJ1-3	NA	CASRGSSSGNTIYF	TGTGCCAGCAGAGGGTCTAGCTCTGGAAACACCATATATTTT
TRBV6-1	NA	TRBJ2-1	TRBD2	CASKESLADAYNEQFF	TGTGCCAGCAAAGAATCGCTAGCGGACGCCTACAATGAGCAGTTCTTC
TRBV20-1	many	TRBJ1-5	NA	CSARTGSNQPQHF	TGCAGTGCTAGGACCGGAAGCAATCAGCCCCAGCATTTT
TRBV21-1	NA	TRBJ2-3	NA	CASSRGTRYTDTQYF	TGTGCCAGCAGCAGAGGGACTAGATACACAGATACGCAGTATTTT
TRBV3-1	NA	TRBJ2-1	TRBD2	CASSQEVTSGVSGDEQFF	TGTGCCAGCAGCCAAGAAGTTACGAGCGGGGTGTCGGGCGATGAGCAGTTCTTC
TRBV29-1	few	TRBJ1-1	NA	CSVLTPPMNTEAFF	TGCAGCGTTCTAACGCCGCCAATGAACACTGAAGCTTTCTTT